The 31 T cell receptor beta chains in this list originate from one sample, sequenced in a study of beta chain features in type 1 diabetes. Study-level findings and limits: TCRB CDR3s were moderately but significantly shorter in Type 1 diabetes patients in all four CD4+ subsets.

The sequenced template was cDNA made from the entire isolated RNA. Sequencing used immunoSEQ multiplex PCR; TCRdb keeps in-frame clones, though not all of them. The table shows around 600,000 clones, with 9.5% to 15% occurring only once. Antigens for these TCRs are unknown. What was sequenced was naive CD4+ T cells from blood. The receptor source for this set is a man under 40 with type 1 diabetes.

The J gene is TRBJ1-5, the V gene TRBV6-5, with 9 bases fitting TRBD1. Germline trimming cut 2 bases from V and 5 bases from J; bases unmatched to any gene: 4. The CDR3 loop spans 15 amino acids. Germline loops: CDR1 MNHEY, CDR2 SVGAGI. The CDR3 bases are TGTGCCAGCAGTTACGGGACAGGGCTCGATCAGCCCCAGCATTTT. Translation gives CASSYGTGLDQPQHF.

V gene TRBV5-5 combines with J gene TRBJ1-2; D not resolved. The CDR3 covers 14 residues. Germline V gene lookup returns CDR1 SGHKS and CDR2 YYEKEE (reference sequence). Trimming cost V 0 bases and J 5 bases, with 11 bases left between them. This chain's CDR3 is CASSLAMGSYGYTF. CDR3 nucleotide sequence: TGTGCCAGCAGCTTGGCGATGGGCTCATATGGCTACACCTTC.

This clone has more than one count but fewer than ten. This rearrangement joins TRBV19 to TRBJ1-1; possible D gene TRBD1, 5 bases. The CDR3 sequence is 13 residues long. Germline assignment: CDR1 LNHDA and CDR2 SQIVND (reference sequence). V was pared by 6 bases and J by 1 base, with 9 bases between. This chain's CDR3 is CASSPRANTEAFF. CDR3 nucleotides: TGTGCCAGTAGCCCCAGGGCGAACACTGAAGCTTTCTTT.

The chain carries TRBV27 and TRBJ2-7; the D gene could be TRBD1 or TRBD2 (5 bases each). Germline assignment: CDR1 MNHEY and CDR2 SMNVEV (reference sequence). Trimming removed 2 bases at V and 6 bases at J, with 17 bases between. CDR3 length equals 15 residues. CDR3 residues: CASSLGGGKSFEQYF. CDR3 DNA sequence: TGTGCCAGCAGTTTAGGGGGTGGAAAGAGTTTCGAGCAGTACTTC.

The V and J genes are TRBV7-2 and TRBJ2-7; D might be TRBD1 or TRBD2, each matching 6 bases. There are 15 residues in the CDR3. The V and J ends lost 1 base and 3 bases respectively, with 13 bases between them. CDR1 is SGHTA and CDR2 is FQGNSA in the germline V gene. The DNA for the CDR3 is TGTGCCAGCAGCTTAGGAGGAGGGGGAGGCTACGAGCAGTACTTC. Its protein is CASSLGGGGGYEQYF.

This clone occurred a few times. The chain joins TRBV18 to TRBJ1-2; 7 bases fit TRBD1. The CDR3 is made up of 17 amino acids. Germline lookup yields CDR1 KGHSH and CDR2 LQKENI. The V and J ends lost 6 bases and 2 bases, in that order; junction bases with no gene match: 15. The CDR3, as DNA: TGTGCCAGCTCGTCCTCTAAACTACAGGGGATCAACTATGGCTACACCTTC. This translates into CASSSSKLQGINYGYTF.

This clone was found a few times. V gene TRBV21-1 combines with J gene TRBJ2-7; whether TRBD2, the table's D call, matches the DNA was not checked. TRBV21-1 is given as a pseudogene. The CDR3 has 13 residues. CDR3: CASKTNPLYEQYF. In DNA, the CDR3 is TGTGCCAGCAAAACTAACCCCCTCTACGAGCAGTACTTC.

V and J are TRBV7-8 and TRBJ2-2; 7 nucleotides match TRBD1. Germline V CDR1 and CDR2: SGHVS, FQNEAQ. With 1 base clipped from V and 6 bases from J, the junction kept 2 bases outside the gene matches. The CDR3 has 14 amino acids. The CDR3 DNA sequence: TGTGCCAGCAGCTTAGTTCAGGGGGCCGGGGAGCTGTTTTTT. Protein product: CASSLVQGAGELFF.

As to this clone: This sample includes further DNA sequences coding for the same CDR3. The chain combines TRBV7-9 with TRBJ1-4; a possible D gene is TRBD1 (5 bases). V gave up 5 bases and J gave up 6 bases, with 7 bases separating them. Germline loops: CDR1 SEHNR, CDR2 FQNEAQ (reference sequence). This CDR3 has 12 residues. In DNA form, the CDR3 reads TGTGCCAGCAGCCTCAGGGATGAAAAACTGTTTTTT. This sequence encodes CASSLRDEKLFF.

This chain links TRBV19 with TRBJ2-2; D remains unclear. CDR1 LNHDA and CDR2 SQIVND come from the germline V gene (reference sequence). The V gene lost 5 bases and the J gene lost 7 bases, with 14 bases spanning the gap. This CDR3 is built from 14 residues. The CDR3 loop is CASSVAYPGGELFF. The CDR3, as DNA: TGTGCCAGTAGTGTTGCATACCCGGGCGGGGAGCTGTTTTTT.

This clone was counted between two and nine times. This chain connects TRBV6-5 to TRBJ2-5, with D possibly matching TRBD1 (6 bases). This CDR3 has 13 amino acids. Trimming stripped 6 bases from V and 5 bases from J, with 13 bases between. The germline CDR1 and CDR2 sequences are MNHEY and SVGAGI. The CDR3 sequence: CASSTRGVETQYF. DNA of the CDR3: TGTGCCAGCAGCACCAGGGGAGTCGAGACCCAGTACTTC.

A few counts support this clone. The chain has TRBV4-1 and TRBJ2-6, with D perhaps TRBD1 or TRBD2 (5 bases each). This CDR3 has 18 residues. The V gene lost 3 bases and the J gene lost 0 bases, with 15 bases spanning the gap. Per the germline V gene, CDR1 is MGHRA and CDR2 is YSYEKL. The CDR3 is CASSQGPGRPSGANVLTF. CDR3 in DNA: TGCGCCAGCAGCCAGGGTCCGGGACGCCCCTCTGGGGCCAACGTCCTGACTTTC.

V is TRBV21-1 and J is TRBJ1-2. TRBV21-1 is marked as a pseudogene. The CDR3 spans 18 residues. CDR3 DNA: TGTGCCAGCAGACCTGGGTGGGGAGTCCCATCCCTCCACTATGGCTACACCTTC. Its translation is CASRPGWGVPSLHYGYTF.

The chain combines TRBV2 with TRBJ1-6; TRBD1 is a possible D gene (6 bases). The length of the CDR3 is 14 residues. Trimming took off 6 bases at V and 6 bases at J, with 12 bases between the two ends. Germline loops: CDR1 SNHLY, CDR2 FYNNEI. The chain's CDR3 is CASSVQGSNSPLHF. CDR3 sequence (DNA): TGTGCCAGCAGCGTACAGGGCTCTAATTCACCCCTCCACTTT.

This clone was recorded a few times. This chain joins TRBV5-1 and TRBJ2-3, with 9 bases aligning to TRBD1. CDR1 and CDR2 (germline): SGHRS, YFSETQ. This CDR3 is 15 amino acids long. V lost 4 bases, J lost 3 bases, and 6 bases stayed unmatched. The CDR3 DNA reads TGCGCCAGCAGCCAACAGGGGGCCAGAACAGATACGCAGTATTTT. Its translation: CASSQQGARTDTQYF.

This clone was counted between two and nine times. This chain links TRBV28 with TRBJ1-5; D ambiguous. Trimming stripped 5 bases from V and 4 bases from J, with 12 bases between. CDR3 length: 14 amino acids. The germline CDR1 and CDR2 sequences are MDHEN and SYDVKM. CDR3 in DNA: TGTGCCAGCAGTCGGGCCGGAGGGAATCAGCCCCAGCATTTT. It specifies CASSRAGGNQPQHF.

The chain employs TRBV7-9 and TRBJ2-7; D might be TRBD1 or TRBD2, each matching 5 bases. The length of the CDR3 is 17 residues. With 2 bases removed from V and 3 bases from J, the gap between germline ends came to 20 bases. Per germline, CDR1 SEHNR and CDR2 FQNEAQ (reference sequence). DNA of the CDR3: TGTGCCAGCAGCTTACGAGGGGAACCAGGTACAAACTACGAGCAGTACTTC. Amino acids: CASSLRGEPGTNYEQYF.

The chain recombines TRBV5-4 with TRBJ1-2; 8 nucleotides agree with TRBD1. Germline V gene lookup returns CDR1 SGHNT and CDR2 YYREEE (reference sequence). CDR3 length: 15 residues. V lost 0 bases and J lost 2; bases outside the gene matches: 3. CDR3 sequence (DNA): TGTGCCAGCAGCTTGGGGGACAGGCCCAACTATGGCTACACCTTC. It is translated as CASSLGDRPNYGYTF.

The gene calls are TRBV6-1 and TRBJ2-6, with no clear D. V lost 4 bases to trimming and J lost 0 bases, with 10 bases between them. CDR1 and CDR2 (germline): MNHNS, SASEGT. This CDR3 is 16 amino acids long. CDR3 sequence: CASSAFIDSGANVLTF. In DNA form, the CDR3 reads TGTGCCAGCAGTGCATTCATAGACTCTGGGGCCAACGTCCTGACTTTC.

In this sample, this clone turned up a few times. V is TRBV9 and J is TRBJ1-5; unclear D gene. Germline V lookup: CDR1 SGDLS, CDR2 YYNGEE. This CDR3 region has 15 residues. The V gene lost 4 bases and the J gene lost 3 bases, with 14 bases spanning the gap. For the CDR3, the DNA is TGTGCCAGCAGCCCCGGGCCTACACTCAATCAGCCCCAGCATTTT. Translated, it gives CASSPGPTLNQPQHF.

The chain couples TRBV28 to TRBJ2-7, with D possibly matching TRBD1 (5 bases). The germline V gene encodes CDR1 MDHEN and CDR2 SYDVKM. V lost 11 bases and J 1 base, leaving 18 bases between the germline ends. The CDR3 extends over 14 amino acids. The CDR3 region is CAARGRAVSYEQYF. The CDR3 DNA follows: TGTGCCGCAAGGGGCAGGGCGGTGTCCTACGAGCAGTACTTC. Full variable domain (rest looked up from reference TRBV28 and TRBJ2-7): DVKVTQSSRYLVKRTGEKVFLECVQDMDHENMFWYRQDPGLGLRLIYFSYDVKMKEKGDIPEGYSVSREKKERFSLILESASTNQTSMYLCAARGRAVSYEQYFGPGTRLTVT.

J is TRBJ2-5 and V is TRBV2; 8 nucleotides agree with TRBD2. V gave up 1 base and J gave up 2 bases; unmatched junction bases: 0. Germline loops: CDR1 SNHLY, CDR2 FYNNEI. The CDR3 consists of 14 residues. CDR3 DNA: TGTGCCAGCAGTGAAGGCGGGGGGCAAGAGACCCAGTACTTC. Translation: CASSEGGGQETQYF.

In this sample, this clone turned up a few times. Since a much larger clone is just one base distant, this may be a read error. This chain uses TRBV11-2 with TRBJ2-5, with unresolved D. CDR3 length: 11 amino acids. Germline CDR1 is SGHAT and CDR2 is FQNNGV. The V end was cut by 5 bases, the J end by 2 bases, with 3 bases between. DNA of the CDR3: TGTGCCAGCAGCCAACAAGAGACCCAGTACTTC. Protein product: CASSQQETQYF.

The chain has TRBV19 and TRBJ2-7, with D perhaps TRBD2 (5 bases). Looked up from germline, CDR1 is LNHDA and CDR2 is SQIVND (reference sequence). This CDR3 has 14 amino acids. Trimming removed 8 bases at V and 1 base at J, with 15 bases between. The DNA of the CDR3 is TGTGCCAGTCGGCCCGAAGGGAGTTCCTACGAGCAGTACTTC. This gives the protein CASRPEGSSYEQYF.

The chain employs TRBV18 and TRBJ1-5, with TRBD1 matching over 7 bases. There are 14 residues in the CDR3. CDR1 is KGHSH and CDR2 is LQKENI in the germline V gene. The V and J ends lost 2 bases and 6 bases, in that order; junction bases with no gene match: 4. CDR3 sequence reads: CASSPVQGSQPQHF. In DNA, the CDR3 is TGTGCCAGCTCACCAGTACAGGGGAGTCAGCCCCAGCATTTT.

This clone occurred a few times. The sample contains more than one DNA sequence encoding this CDR3. The J gene is TRBJ2-3, the V gene TRBV5-4; TRBD2 matches at 10 bases. Germline values: CDR1 SGHNT, CDR2 YYREEE (reference sequence). The junction had 2 bases not matched to a gene; V was cut back by 3 bases and J by 1 base. CDR3 length: 15 amino acids. CDR3 DNA: TGTGCCAGCAGCTCCGGACTAGCGGGCACAGATACGCAGTATTTT. Its translation: CASSSGLAGTDTQYF.

This clone has more than one count but fewer than ten. This chain uses TRBV18 with TRBJ2-1; a possible D gene is TRBD1 (6 bases). The CDR3 is 16 residues long. With 2 bases removed from V and 0 bases from J, the gap between germline ends came to 11 bases. Germline V gene lookup returns CDR1 KGHSH and CDR2 LQKENI. The CDR3 nucleotides read TGTGCCAGCTCACCAATCGGACAGTACTCCTACAATGAGCAGTTCTTC. Translating gives CASSPIGQYSYNEQFF.

The chain carries TRBV7-9 and TRBJ2-7, with 10 bases matching TRBD1. Looked up from germline, CDR1 is SEHNR and CDR2 is FQNEAQ (reference sequence). The V gene end was trimmed by 5 bases and the J gene end by 2 bases; junction bases not matched to a gene: 9. The CDR3 sequence is 16 residues long. The CDR3 reads CASSELWGTGAYEQYF. CDR3 in DNA: TGTGCCAGCAGCGAATTGTGGGGGACAGGGGCCTACGAGCAGTACTTC.

A few counts support this clone. The chain links TRBV7-2 to TRBJ2-4; 7 nucleotides agree with TRBD2. J lost 3 bases, V lost 5 bases, and 7 bases had no gene match. The germline gives CDR1 SGHTA, CDR2 FQGNSA. CDR3 size: 15 residues. CDR3 coding DNA: TGTGCCAGCAGCCCAAGGGAGGGAATCAAAAACATTCAGTACTTC. Encoded protein: CASSPREGIKNIQYF.

The chain recombines TRBV6-5 with TRBJ2-5; tentative D call: TRBD2 (5 bases). This CDR3 is built from 14 residues. V was pared by 6 bases and J by 2 bases, with 13 bases between. The V gene's germline CDR1 is MNHEY and CDR2 SVGAGI. The CDR3 is CASSLGGSQETQYF. CDR3 DNA sequence: TGTGCCAGCAGCCTCGGAGGAAGTCAAGAGACCCAGTACTTC.

About this clone itself: Other DNA sequences of this sample code for an identical CDR3. The rearrangement joins TRBV7-2 to TRBJ2-5, with 13 bases lining up with TRBD2. Germline-derived CDR1 and CDR2 are SGHTA and FQGNSA. The CDR3 extends over 15 amino acids. V was clipped by 3 bases and J by 5 bases; unmatched bases: 3. The CDR3 spells CASSFTSGGAETQYF. In nucleotides, the CDR3 is TGTGCCAGCAGCTTCACTAGCGGGGGGGCGGAGACCCAGTACTTC.